The sequence of this TCR beta chain was determined in a study of T cell repertoires in cytomegalovirus infection. Findings and caveats of the study: HLA-C-restricted CMV-specific TCR beta clonotypes prevailed in the ex vivo response.

The CDR3 contains 13 residues. Germline V gene data show CDR1 as SGHTA and CDR2 as FQGNSA. V lost 5 bases and J lost 4, with 11 bases in between. This clonotype was observed a few times. Its antigen is unidentified. Using its own MiXCR run on the reads, TCRdb lists one record per CDR3 protein. The sample lists approximately 700,000 distinct CDR3 sequences; roughly a third were seen once. The TCR sequence derives from a human donor in good health (CMV status not recorded). Some clones in this sample may be carry-over from other donors' samples. Sequenced sample: PBMCs. The J gene is TRBJ1-1, the V gene TRBV7-2, with D uncertain. CDR3 in DNA: TGTGCCAGCAGCCCTAGGATCCCCACTGAAGCTTTCTTT. Translating gives CASSPRIPTEAFF.